Sequencing of this TCR beta chain was carried out in a study of T-cell memory formation after mild COVID-19. General observations from the study: CD4/CD8 balance held among clones contracting day 15 to 85, and later expanders leaned CD4+.

V was clipped by 5 bases and J by 9 bases, with 13 bases between them. CDR1 and CDR2 from the germline V gene are KGHDR and SFDVKD. The CDR3 contains 13 residues. TCRalpha and TCRbeta libraries used 5'RACE with constant-segment primers and UMIs. TCRdb recomputed calls from the 5' RACE reads with MiXCR, one row per CDR3 protein. Of hundreds of thousands of distinct CDR3 sequences listed, nearly 25% are singletons. In its sample, this clonotype was seen a few times. Its matching antigen is unknown. The origin of this receptor is an adult woman who had mild COVID-19 (a few samples of this study predate the infection). Cell type and time point are not known. Input material: PBMCs or a T cell subset sorted from them (not recorded which). The V call is TRBV24-1, the J call TRBJ2-1; possible D gene TRBD1, 5 bases. CDR3 nucleotide sequence: TGTGCCACCAGTGTCGGCAGGGTAGGTGAGCAGTTCTTC. As protein: CATSVGRVGEQFF.